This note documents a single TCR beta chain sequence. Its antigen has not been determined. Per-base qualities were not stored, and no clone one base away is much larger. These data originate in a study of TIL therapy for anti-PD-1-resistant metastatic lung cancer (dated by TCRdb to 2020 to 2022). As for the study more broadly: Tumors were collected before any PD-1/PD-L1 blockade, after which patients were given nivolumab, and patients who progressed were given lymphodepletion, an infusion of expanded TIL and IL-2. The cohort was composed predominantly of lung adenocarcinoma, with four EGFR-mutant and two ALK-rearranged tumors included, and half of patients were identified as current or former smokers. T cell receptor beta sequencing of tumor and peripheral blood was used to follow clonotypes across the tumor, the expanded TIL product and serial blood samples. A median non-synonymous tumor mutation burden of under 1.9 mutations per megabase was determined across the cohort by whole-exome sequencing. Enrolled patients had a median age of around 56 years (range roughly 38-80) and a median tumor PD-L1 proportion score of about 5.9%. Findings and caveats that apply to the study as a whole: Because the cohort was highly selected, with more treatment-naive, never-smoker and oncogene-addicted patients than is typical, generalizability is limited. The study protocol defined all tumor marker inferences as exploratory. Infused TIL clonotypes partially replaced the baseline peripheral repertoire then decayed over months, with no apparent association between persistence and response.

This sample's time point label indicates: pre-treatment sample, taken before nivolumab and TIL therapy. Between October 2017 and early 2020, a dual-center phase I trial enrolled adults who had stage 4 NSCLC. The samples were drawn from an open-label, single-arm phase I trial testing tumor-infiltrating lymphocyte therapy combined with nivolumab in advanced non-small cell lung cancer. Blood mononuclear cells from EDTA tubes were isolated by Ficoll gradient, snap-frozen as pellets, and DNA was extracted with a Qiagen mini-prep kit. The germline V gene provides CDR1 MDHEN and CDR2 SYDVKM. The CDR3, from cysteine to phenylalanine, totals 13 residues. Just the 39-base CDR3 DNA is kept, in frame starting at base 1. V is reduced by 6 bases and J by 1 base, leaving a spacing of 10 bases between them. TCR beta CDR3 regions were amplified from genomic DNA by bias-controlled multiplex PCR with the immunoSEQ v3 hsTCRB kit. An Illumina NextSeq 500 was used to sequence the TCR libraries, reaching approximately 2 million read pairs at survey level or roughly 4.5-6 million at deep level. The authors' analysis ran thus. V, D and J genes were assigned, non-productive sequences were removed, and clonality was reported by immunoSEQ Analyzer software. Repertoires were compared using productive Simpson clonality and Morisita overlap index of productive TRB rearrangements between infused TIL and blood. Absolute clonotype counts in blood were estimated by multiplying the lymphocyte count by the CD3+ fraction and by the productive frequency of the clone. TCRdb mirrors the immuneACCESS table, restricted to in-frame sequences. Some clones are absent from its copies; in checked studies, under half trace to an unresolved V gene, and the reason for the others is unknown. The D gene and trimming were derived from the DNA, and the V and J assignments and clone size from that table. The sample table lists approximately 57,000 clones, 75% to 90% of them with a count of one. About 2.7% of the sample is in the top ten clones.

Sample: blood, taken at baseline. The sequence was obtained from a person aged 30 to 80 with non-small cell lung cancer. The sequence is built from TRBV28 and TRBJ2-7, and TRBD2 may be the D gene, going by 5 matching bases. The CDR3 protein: CASSPGMSYEQYF. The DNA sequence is TGTGCCAGCAGCCCCGGGATGTCCTACGAGCAGTACTTC.